There are a few counts of the clone carrying this T cell receptor beta chain. The data were obtained in a study of T-cell reconstitution after alpha-beta-depleted transplantation in children. Unique molecular identifiers were incorporated when the TCRbeta library was constructed. Using its own MiXCR run on the PCR reads, TCRdb lists one record per CDR3 protein. The table lists about 500,000 distinct CDR3 sequences, approximately 32% of them singletons. The sample was PBMCs from the stem cell graft donor, taken from the stem cell graft. The sequence was collected from a human donor who donated a stem cell graft to a child with aplastic anemia.

As DNA, the CDR3 is TGCGCCAGCAACGAGTGGGGGAAGGAATCCGATGAGCAGTTCTTC. Its protein product is CASNEWGKESDEQFF. V gene TRBV5-1 combines with J gene TRBJ2-1; D assignment may be TRBD1 or TRBD2 (5 bases each). The V gene's germline CDR1 is SGHRS and CDR2 YFSETQ. Trimming took off 6 bases at V and 8 bases at J, with 21 bases between the two ends. The CDR3 contains 15 residues.